The entry below gives a single TCR beta chain sequence along with its context. Its antigen is still unknown. One entry per CDR3 protein, called by TCRdb with MiXCR from the reads. The sample lists about 920,000 distinct CDR3 sequences; about a third were seen once. This sample was included in a study of T cell repertoires in cytomegalovirus infection. V was clipped by 3 bases and J by 2 bases; unmatched bases: 9. Germline loops: CDR1 MDHEN, CDR2 SYDVKM. The CDR3 extends over 17 amino acids. V and J are TRBV28 and TRBJ1-1; 10 nucleotides match TRBD1. The specimen comprised cultured CD8+ T cells from PBMCs, sampled from culture after CMV antigen stimulation. This TCR was recovered from a human donor in good health (CMV status not recorded). Some clones in this sample may be carry-over from other donors' samples. CDR3 in DNA: TGTGCCAGCAGTTTGAGAGCGGACAGGGGGACTAACACTGAAGCTTTCTTT. It yields the protein CASSLRADRGTNTEAFF. Combining the CDR3 with reference TRBV28 and TRBJ1-1 gives the whole variable domain DVKVTQSSRYLVKRTGEKVFLECVQDMDHENMFWYRQDPGLGLRLIYFSYDVKMKEKGDIPEGYSVSREKKERFSLILESASTNQTSMYLCASSLRADRGTNTEAFFGQGTRLTVV.